Below, 13 T cell receptor beta chains from the same sample are listed, as sequenced in a study of metastatic and nonmetastatic thyroid tumors. Using MiXCR, TCRdb reanalyzed the PCR reads. The sample consists of about 69,000 clones, 12% to 15% of them appearing once. Thyroid surgery was preceded by no treatment in any patient. The specimen sequenced was blood. These receptors all stem from a male donor with papillary thyroid cancer or a benign thyroid nodule (not recorded which). Some clones in this sample may be carry-over from other donors' samples.

The chain is built from TRBV11-2 and TRBJ1-1, with a tentative D call TRBD1 (6 bases). The CDR3 extends over 13 amino acids. V dropped 4 bases and J dropped 5 bases, with 11 bases sitting between them. Germline values: CDR1 SGHAT, CDR2 FQNNGV. The CDR3 protein is CASSYRGGTEAFF. CDR3 DNA: TGTGCCAGCAGCTATCGAGGGGGGACTGAAGCTTTCTTT. Filled out from reference TRBV11-2 and TRBJ1-1, the complete variable domain reads EAGVAQSPRYKIIEKRQSVAFWCNPISGHATLYWYQQILGQGPKLLIQFQNNGVVDDSQLPKDRFSAERLKGVDSTLKIQPAKLEDSAVYLCASSYRGGTEAFFGQGTRLTVV.

This clone came up many times. This chain joins TRBV7-9 and TRBJ1-5; D ambiguous. The length of the CDR3 is 13 residues. Trimming took off 1 base at V and 7 bases at J, with 8 bases between the two ends. Per germline, CDR1 SEHNR and CDR2 FQNEAQ (reference sequence). The CDR3 DNA is TGTGCCAGCAGCTTAGAGGTCACCCAGCCCCAGCATTTT. It specifies CASSLEVTQPQHF.

The J gene is TRBJ2-7, the V gene TRBV9; 7 positions agree with TRBD2. Germline lookup yields CDR1 SGDLS and CDR2 YYNGEE. CDR3 length equals 15 residues. V dropped 4 bases and J dropped 4; count of bases not matched to a gene: 11. The CDR3 protein is CASSPRAGMGYEQYF. CDR3 nucleotide sequence: TGTGCCAGCAGCCCCAGAGCGGGGATGGGGTACGAGCAGTACTTC. Supplemented by reference TRBV9 and TRBJ2-7, the full variable domain reads DSGVTQTPKHLITATGQRVTLRCSPRSGDLSVYWYQQSLDQGLQFLIQYYNGEERAKGNILERFSAQQFPDLHSELNLSSLELGDSALYFCASSPRAGMGYEQYFGPGTRLTVT.

This clone appeared many times. The V and J genes are TRBV12-3 or TRBV12-4 and TRBJ2-5; 11 positions match TRBD1. V shed 3 bases and J 4 bases; nucleotides not matched to a gene: 4. The CDR3 is 15 residues long. The CDR3 bases are TGTGCCAGCAGTTTTGGACAGGGGGCTCGAGAGACCCAGTACTTC. This encodes CASSFGQGARETQYF.

This clone was seen ten or more times. The V gene is TRBV2, the J gene TRBJ1-4, with a tentative D call TRBD1 (5 bases). The CDR3 has 17 amino acids. From germline, CDR1 is SNHLY and CDR2 FYNNEI. Trimming stripped 2 bases from V and 1 base from J, with 14 bases between. CDR3 sequence: CASSERAREGTNEKLFF. The CDR3, as DNA: TGTGCCAGCAGTGAAAGAGCCAGGGAGGGAACTAATGAAAAACTGTTTTTT.

This clone was seen many times. The V and J genes are TRBV6-5 and TRBJ1-5; 7 nucleotides line up with TRBD1. With V trimmed by 0 bases and J by 6 bases, 2 bases remained unmatched. There are 14 residues in the CDR3. Germline V gene data show CDR1 as MNHEY and CDR2 as SVGAGI. The CDR3 bases are TGTGCCAGCAGTTACTCGACAGGGCGTCAGCCCCAGCATTTT. It specifies CASSYSTGRQPQHF.

Many counts were recorded for this clone. The chain is built from TRBV2 and TRBJ2-2; TRBD1 aligns across 10 bases. CDR1 and CDR2 from the germline V gene are SNHLY and FYNNEI. V dropped 6 bases and J dropped 4; count of bases not matched to a gene: 5. This CDR3 spans 15 amino acids. The CDR3 reads CASRTGGAGTGELFF. CDR3 sequence (DNA): TGTGCCAGCAGGACAGGGGGCGCGGGCACCGGGGAGCTGTTTTTT.

Ten or more counts support this clone. The chain links TRBV5-6 to TRBJ2-2, with a weak D call TRBD2 (5 bases). Germline V CDR1 and CDR2: SGHDT, YYEEEE. This CDR3 contains 13 residues. V was cut by 2 bases and J by 8 bases, with 10 bases left in between. CDR3 nucleotide sequence: TGTGCCAGCAGCTTTACCCCGGGGGGGGAGCTGTTTTTT. It yields the protein CASSFTPGGELFF.

This clone was counted many times. V gene TRBV30 combines with J gene TRBJ1-1, with 7 bases aligning to TRBD1. Trimming removed 4 bases from V and 3 bases from J; junction bases left unmatched: 8. Germline CDR1 GTSNPN, CDR2 SVGIG (reference sequence). The CDR3 totals 14 residues. The CDR3 loop reads CAWTTDRSYTEAFF. For the CDR3, the DNA is TGTGCCTGGACCACGGACAGGTCATACACTGAAGCTTTCTTT.

By sample share, this clone is medium-sized (0.01 to 0.1%). The chain joins TRBV6-1 to TRBJ1-2; 8 bases agree with TRBD1. V lost 7 bases, J lost 7 bases, and 14 bases stayed unmatched. The CDR3 has 15 residues. Germline V gene sequence: CDR1 MNHNS, CDR2 SASEGT. The CDR3, as DNA: TGTGCCAGCATCGGCGGGCAGGGGGCGCGAAGTGGCTACACCTTC. This gives the protein CASIGGQGARSGYTF.

This clone was observed at least ten times. The same CDR3 can be traced to other DNA sequences in this sample. V gene TRBV11-1 combines with J gene TRBJ1-1; unclear D gene. V lost 5 bases and J lost 1, with 17 bases in between. This CDR3 is built from 16 residues. CDR1 is SGHAT, CDR2 FQDESV, per germline (reference sequence). The CDR3 bases are TGTGCCAGCAGCGGAAGGCAGCCTTTATCGAACACTGAAGCTTTCTTT. This codes for CASSGRQPLSNTEAFF.

Only a few counts were recorded for this clone. The CDR3 does not close with the conserved phenylalanine or tryptophan, likely indicating a read error. This sequence joins TRBV6-1 and TRBJ2-7, with 10 positions matching TRBD2. The CDR3 length is 14 residues. CDR1 is MNHNS, CDR2 SASEGT, per germline. The CDR3 coding sequence is TGTGCCAGCAGTGAACTAGCGGGAGTCTACGATCAGTACGCC. Its protein product is CASSELAGVYDQYA.

About this clone itself: The junction differs from germline at one of its ends, possibly a read error. This chain uses TRBV13 with TRBJ2-2, with D tentatively TRBD1 or TRBD2 (6 bases each). This CDR3 is built from 19 residues. Germline V gene data show CDR1 as PRHDT and CDR2 as FYEKMQ (reference sequence). CDR3 residues: CASSFEIRERGANTGEPFF. The DNA of the CDR3 is TGTGCCAGCAGCTTTGAAATTAGGGAAAGGGGGGCGAACACCGGGGAGCCGTTTTTT.